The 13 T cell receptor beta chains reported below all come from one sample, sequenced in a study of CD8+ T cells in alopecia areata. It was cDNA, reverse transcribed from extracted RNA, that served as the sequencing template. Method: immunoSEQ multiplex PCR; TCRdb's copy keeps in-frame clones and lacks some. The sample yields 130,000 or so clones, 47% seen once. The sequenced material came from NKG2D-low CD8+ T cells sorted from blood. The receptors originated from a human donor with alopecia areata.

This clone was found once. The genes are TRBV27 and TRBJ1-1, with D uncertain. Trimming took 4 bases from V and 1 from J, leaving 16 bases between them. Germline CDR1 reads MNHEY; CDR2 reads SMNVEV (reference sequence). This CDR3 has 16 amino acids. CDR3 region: CASSSPLGLQNTEAFF. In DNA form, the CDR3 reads TGTGCCAGCAGTTCCCCTCTTGGACTCCAGAACACTGAAGCTTTCTTT.

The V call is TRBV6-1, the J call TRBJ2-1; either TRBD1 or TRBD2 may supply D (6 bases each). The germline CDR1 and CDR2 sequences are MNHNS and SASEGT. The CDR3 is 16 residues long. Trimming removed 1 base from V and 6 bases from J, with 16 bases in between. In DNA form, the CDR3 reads TGTGCCAGCAGTGAAGTCCCAGGTGAGGGGGGCAATGAGCAGTTCTTC. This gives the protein CASSEVPGEGGNEQFF.

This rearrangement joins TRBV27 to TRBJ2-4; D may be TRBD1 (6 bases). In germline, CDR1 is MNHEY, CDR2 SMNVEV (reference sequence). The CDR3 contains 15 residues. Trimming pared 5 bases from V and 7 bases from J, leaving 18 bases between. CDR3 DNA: TGTGCCAGCAGTGGCCAGGGGATTTTGGGGAACATTCAGTACTTC. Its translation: CASSGQGILGNIQYF.

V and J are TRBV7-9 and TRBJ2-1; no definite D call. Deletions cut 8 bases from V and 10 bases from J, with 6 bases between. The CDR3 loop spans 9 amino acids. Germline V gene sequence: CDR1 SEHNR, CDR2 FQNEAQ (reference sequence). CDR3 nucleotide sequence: TGTGCCAGCGATGGCGAGCAGTTCTTC. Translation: CASDGEQFF.

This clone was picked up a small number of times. This CDR3 is CSVEDPTGHKLAGTDTQYF. CDR3 DNA: TGCAGCGTTGAAGACCCAACGGGACATAAGTTAGCTGGCACAGATACGCAGTATTTT. The chain recombines TRBV29-1 with TRBJ2-3; D is perhaps TRBD1 (6 bases). The CDR3 length is 19 residues. The V end was cut by 0 bases, the J end by 1 base, with 23 bases between. Germline assignment: CDR1 SQVTM and CDR2 ANQGSEA.

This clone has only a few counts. The CDR3 DNA follows: TGTGCCAGCAGCAGCGGGACGATCGGGGAGCTGTTTTTT. Amino acids: CASSSGTIGELFF. The chain employs TRBV5-4 and TRBJ2-2, with 7 bases that match TRBD2. Germline-derived CDR1 and CDR2 are SGHNT and YYREEE (reference sequence). This CDR3 spans 13 amino acids. Trimming took 4 bases from V and 7 from J; bases not matched to a gene: 4.

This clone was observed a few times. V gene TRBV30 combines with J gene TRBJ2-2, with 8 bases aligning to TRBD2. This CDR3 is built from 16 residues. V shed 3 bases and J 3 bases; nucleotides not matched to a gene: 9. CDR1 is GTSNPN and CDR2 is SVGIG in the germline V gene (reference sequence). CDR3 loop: CAWRTLSGGDTGELFF. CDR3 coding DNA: TGTGCCTGGAGGACCCTGAGCGGGGGTGACACCGGGGAGCTGTTTTTT.

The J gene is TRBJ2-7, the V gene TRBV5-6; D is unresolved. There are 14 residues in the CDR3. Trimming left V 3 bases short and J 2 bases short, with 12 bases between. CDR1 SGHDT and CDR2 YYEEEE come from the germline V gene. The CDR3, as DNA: TGTGCCAGCAGCTCCCGACTGGTTACCTACGAGCAGTACTTC. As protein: CASSSRLVTYEQYF.

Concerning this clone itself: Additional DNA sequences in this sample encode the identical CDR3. The CDR3 DNA reads TGCAGCGTTGTTGGGGGAAGCTCCTACAATGAGCAGTTCTTC. The encoded protein is CSVVGGSSYNEQFF. The chain links TRBV29-1 to TRBJ2-1; either TRBD1 or TRBD2 may supply D (5 bases each). V shed 4 bases and J shed 0 bases, with 10 bases lying between them. This CDR3 has 14 amino acids. Germline CDR1 SQVTM, CDR2 ANQGSEA.

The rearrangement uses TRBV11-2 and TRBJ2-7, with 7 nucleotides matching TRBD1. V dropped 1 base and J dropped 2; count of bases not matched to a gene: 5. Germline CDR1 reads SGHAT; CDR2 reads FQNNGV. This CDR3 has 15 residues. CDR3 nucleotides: TGTGCCAGCAGCTTAGCGGGACAGAGCACCTACGAGCAGTACTTC. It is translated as CASSLAGQSTYEQYF.

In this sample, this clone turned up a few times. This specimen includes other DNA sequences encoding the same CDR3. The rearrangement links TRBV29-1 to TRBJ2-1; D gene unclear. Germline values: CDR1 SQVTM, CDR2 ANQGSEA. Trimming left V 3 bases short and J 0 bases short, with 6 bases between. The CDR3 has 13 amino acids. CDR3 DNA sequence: TGCAGCGTTGAGGAGAGCTCCTACAATGAGCAGTTCTTC. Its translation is CSVEESSYNEQFF.

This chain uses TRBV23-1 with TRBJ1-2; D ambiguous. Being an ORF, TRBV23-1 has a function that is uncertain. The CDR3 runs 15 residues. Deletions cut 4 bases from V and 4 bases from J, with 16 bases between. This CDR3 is CASSLPHGYGYGYTF. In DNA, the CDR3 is TGCGCCAGCAGTCTCCCTCACGGGTACGGCTATGGCTACACCTTC.

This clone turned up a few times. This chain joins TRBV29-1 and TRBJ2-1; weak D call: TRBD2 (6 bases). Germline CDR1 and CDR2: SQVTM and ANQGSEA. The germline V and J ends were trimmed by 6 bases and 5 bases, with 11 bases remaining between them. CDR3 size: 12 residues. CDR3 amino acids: CSVVWGDNEQFF. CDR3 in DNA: TGCAGCGTCGTGTGGGGGGACAATGAGCAGTTCTTC.